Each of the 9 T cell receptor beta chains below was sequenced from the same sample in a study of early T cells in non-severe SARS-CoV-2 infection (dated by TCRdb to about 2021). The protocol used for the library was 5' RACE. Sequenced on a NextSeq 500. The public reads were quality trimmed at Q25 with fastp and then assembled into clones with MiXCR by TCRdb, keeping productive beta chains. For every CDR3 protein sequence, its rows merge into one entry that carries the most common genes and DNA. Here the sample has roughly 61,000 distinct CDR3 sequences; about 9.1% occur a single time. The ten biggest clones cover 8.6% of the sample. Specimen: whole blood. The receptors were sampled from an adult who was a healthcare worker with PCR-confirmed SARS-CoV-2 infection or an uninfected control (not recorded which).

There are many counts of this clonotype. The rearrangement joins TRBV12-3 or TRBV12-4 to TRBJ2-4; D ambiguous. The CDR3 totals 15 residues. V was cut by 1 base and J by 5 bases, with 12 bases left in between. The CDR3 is CASSLGLTAQNIQYF. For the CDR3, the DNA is TGTGCCAGCAGTTTAGGGTTAACGGCTCAAAACATTCAGTACTTC.

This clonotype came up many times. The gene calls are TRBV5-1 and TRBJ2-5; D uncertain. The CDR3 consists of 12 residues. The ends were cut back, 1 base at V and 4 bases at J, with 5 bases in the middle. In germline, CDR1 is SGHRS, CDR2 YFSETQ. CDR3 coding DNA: TGCGCCAGCAGCTTGTCCCCAGAGACCCAGTACTTC. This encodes CASSLSPETQYF. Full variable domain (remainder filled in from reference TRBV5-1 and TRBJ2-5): KAGVTQTPRYLIKTRGQQVTLSCSPISGHRSVSWYQQTPGQGLQFLFEYFSETQRNKGNFPGRFSGRQFSNSRSEMNVSTLELGDSALYLCASSLSPETQYFGPGTRLLVL.

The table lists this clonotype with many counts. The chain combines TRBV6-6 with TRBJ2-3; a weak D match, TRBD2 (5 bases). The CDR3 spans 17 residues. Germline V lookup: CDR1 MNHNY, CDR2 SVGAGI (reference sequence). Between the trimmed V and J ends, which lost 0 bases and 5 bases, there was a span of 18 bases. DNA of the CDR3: TGTGCCAGCAGTTACTCGATCACGTCGGGATCAGAAGATACGCAGTATTTT. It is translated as CASSYSITSGSEDTQYF.

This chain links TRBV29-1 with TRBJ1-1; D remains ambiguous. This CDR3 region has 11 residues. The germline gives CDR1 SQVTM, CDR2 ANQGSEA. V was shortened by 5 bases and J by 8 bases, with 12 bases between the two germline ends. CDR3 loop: CSVSPAQEAFF. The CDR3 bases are TGCAGCGTTTCCCCTGCACAGGAAGCTTTCTTT.

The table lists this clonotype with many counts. The CDR3 DNA sequence: TGTGCCAGCAGCTACGTCACAGATACGCAGTATTTT. Its translation is CASSYVTDTQYF. V usage is TRBV7-2 and J usage is TRBJ2-3; D is unclear. Germline values: CDR1 SGHTA, CDR2 FQGNSA. The CDR3 sequence is 12 residues long. V gave up 4 bases and J gave up 2 bases, with 4 bases separating them.

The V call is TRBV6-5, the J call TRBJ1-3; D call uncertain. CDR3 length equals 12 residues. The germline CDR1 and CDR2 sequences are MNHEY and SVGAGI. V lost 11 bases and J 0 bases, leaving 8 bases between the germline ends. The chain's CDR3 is CAVRGSGNTIYF. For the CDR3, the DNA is TGTGCCGTCCGGGGCTCTGGAAACACCATATATTTT.

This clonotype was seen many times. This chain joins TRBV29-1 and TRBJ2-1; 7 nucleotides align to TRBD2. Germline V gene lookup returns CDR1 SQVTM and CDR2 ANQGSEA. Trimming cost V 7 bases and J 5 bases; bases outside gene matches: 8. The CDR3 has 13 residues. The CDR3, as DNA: TGCAGCGGGGGGATGCTAGCGGACAATGAGCAGTTCTTC. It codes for CSGGMLADNEQFF.

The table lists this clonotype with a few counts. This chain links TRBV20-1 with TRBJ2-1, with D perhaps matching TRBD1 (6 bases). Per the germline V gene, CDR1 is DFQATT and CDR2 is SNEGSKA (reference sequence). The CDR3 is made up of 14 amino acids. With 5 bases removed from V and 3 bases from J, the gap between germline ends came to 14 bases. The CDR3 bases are TGCAGTGCTTATACAGGGTCTGACTACAATGAGCAGTTCTTC. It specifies CSAYTGSDYNEQFF.

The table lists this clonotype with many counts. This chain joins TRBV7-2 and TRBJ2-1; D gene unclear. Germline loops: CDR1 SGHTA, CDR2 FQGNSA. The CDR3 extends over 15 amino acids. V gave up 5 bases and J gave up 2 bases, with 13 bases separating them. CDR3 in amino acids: CASSRTGNTYNEQFF. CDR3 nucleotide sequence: TGTGCCAGCAGCCGTACGGGTAATACCTACAATGAGCAGTTCTTC.